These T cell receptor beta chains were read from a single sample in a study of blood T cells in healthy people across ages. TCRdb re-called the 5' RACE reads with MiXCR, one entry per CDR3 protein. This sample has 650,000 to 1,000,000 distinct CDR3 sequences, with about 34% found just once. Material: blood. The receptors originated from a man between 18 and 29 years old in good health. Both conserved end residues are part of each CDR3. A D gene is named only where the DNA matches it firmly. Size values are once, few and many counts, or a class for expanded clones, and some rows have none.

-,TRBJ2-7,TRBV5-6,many,CASSVGHLYEQYF,TGTGCCAGCAGCGTGGGACACCTATACGAGCAGTACTTC
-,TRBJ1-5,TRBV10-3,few,CAISPVASSRQPQHF,TGTGCCATCAGTCCGGTGGCAAGTTCGCGGCAGCCCCAGCATTTT
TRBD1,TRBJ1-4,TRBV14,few,CASSPLSGTGEKLFF,TGTGCCAGCAGCCCTCTCTCCGGGACAGGGGAAAAACTGTTTTTT
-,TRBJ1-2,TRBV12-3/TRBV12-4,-,CASSWRAGSYTF,TGTGCCAGCAGTTGGCGGGCAGGGAGCTACACCTTC
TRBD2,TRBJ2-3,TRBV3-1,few,CASSQVASGGGDTQYF,TGTGCCAGCAGCCAAGTGGCTAGCGGGGGGGGGGATACGCAGTATTTT
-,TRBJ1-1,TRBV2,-,CASSDDGENTEAFF,TGTGCCAGCAGCGACGACGGAGAGAACACTGAAGCTTTCTTT
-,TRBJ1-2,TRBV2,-,CASSETPPGVNYGYTF,TGTGCCAGCAGTGAAACCCCACCGGGGGTTAACTATGGCTACACCTTC
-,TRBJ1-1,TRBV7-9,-,CASSPLTGYHTEAFF,TGTGCCAGCAGCCCGCTCACCGGTTATCACACTGAAGCTTTCTTT
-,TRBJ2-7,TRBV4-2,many,CASSQDRGGAYNEQYF,TGTGCCAGCAGCCAAGATCGCGGCGGGGCCTACAATGAGCAGTACTTC
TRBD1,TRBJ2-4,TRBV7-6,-,CASSSGSGTGGPTAKNIRYF,TGTGCCAGCAGCTCCGGATCCGGGACAGGGGGACCTACAGCCAAAAACATTCGGTACTTC
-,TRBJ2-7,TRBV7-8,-,CASSLVASAYNEQYF,TGTGCCAGCAGCTTGGTAGCGAGCGCCTACAATGAGCAGTACTTC
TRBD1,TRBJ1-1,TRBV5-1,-,CASSFPSGGTEAFF,TGCGCCAGCAGCTTCCCCTCAGGGGGCACTGAAGCTTTCTTT
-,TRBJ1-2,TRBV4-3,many,CASSHKQGKESEGYTF,TGCGCCAGCAGCCACAAACAGGGAAAGGAGTCGGAGGGCTACACCTTC
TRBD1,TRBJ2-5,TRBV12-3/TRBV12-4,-,CASSFWTGNQETQYF,TGTGCCAGCAGTTTTTGGACAGGGAACCAAGAGACCCAGTACTTC
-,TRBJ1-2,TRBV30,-,CAWSLTTALYGYTF,TGTGCCTGGAGCCTGACGACAGCTCTCTATGGCTACACCTTC
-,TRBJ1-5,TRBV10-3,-,CAISESTSAENQPQHF,TGTGCCATCAGTGAGTCTACCTCCGCCGAGAATCAGCCCCAGCATTTT
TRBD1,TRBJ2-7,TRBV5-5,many,CASSGGQGTYEQYF,TGTGCCAGCAGCGGCGGACAGGGCACCTACGAGCAGTACTTC
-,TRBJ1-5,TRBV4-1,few,CASSQGSRAGNQPQHF,TGCGCCAGCAGCCAAGGGAGCAGGGCGGGGAATCAGCCCCAGCATTTT
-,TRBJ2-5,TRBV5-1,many,CASSLDSETQYF,TGCGCCAGCAGCTTGGATTCCGAGACCCAGTACTTC
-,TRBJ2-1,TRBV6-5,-,CASRRAGNNEQFF,TGTGCCAGCAGACGCGCGGGGAACAATGAGCAGTTCTTC
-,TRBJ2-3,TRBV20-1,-,CSAPTTESTDTQYF,TGCAGTGCCCCAACGACAGAGAGCACAGATACGCAGTATTTT
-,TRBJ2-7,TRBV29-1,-,CSVDEVLLSQYF,TGCAGCGTTGATGAGGTACTATTGTCCCAGTACTTC
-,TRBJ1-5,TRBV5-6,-,CACSRRSDRNNQPQHF,TGTGCCTGCAGCCGTAGATCTGACAGGAACAACCAGCCCCAGCATTTT
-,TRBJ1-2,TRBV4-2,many,CASSQDLGGGYGYTF,TGTGCCAGCAGCCAAGATCTGGGGGGCGGTTATGGCTACACCTTC
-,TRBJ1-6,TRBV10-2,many,CASGSTPNSPLHF,TGCGCCAGCGGGTCAACACCTAATTCACCCCTCCACTTT
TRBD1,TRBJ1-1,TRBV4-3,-,CASSLRGRGPLSWTEAFF,TGCGCCAGCAGCCTGCGTGGAAGGGGGCCTTTGTCGTGGACTGAAGCTTTCTTT
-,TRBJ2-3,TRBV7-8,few,CASSLARYTDTQYF,TGTGCCAGCAGCTTAGCGCGGTACACAGATACGCAGTATTTT
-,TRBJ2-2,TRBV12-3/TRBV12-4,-,CASSSPLRAGELFF,TGTGCCAGCAGCTCCCCGCTAAGAGCCGGGGAGCTGTTTTTT
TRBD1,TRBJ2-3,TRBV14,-,CASSPGQFNPDTQYF,TGTGCCAGCAGCCCGGGACAGTTCAATCCAGATACGCAGTATTTT
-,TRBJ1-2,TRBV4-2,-,CASSQEGPGRNYGYTF,TGTGCCAGCAGCCAAGAAGGGCCCGGGAGAAACTATGGCTACACCTTC
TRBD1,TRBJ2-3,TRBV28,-,CASSVPGTGGSDTQYF,TGTGCCAGCAGTGTTCCCGGGACAGGGGGATCAGATACGCAGTATTTT
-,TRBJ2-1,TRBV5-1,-,CASAREGGYNEQFF,TGCGCCAGCGCTCGGGAAGGGGGTTACAATGAGCAGTTCTTC
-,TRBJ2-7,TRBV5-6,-,CASSLIEYEQYF,TGTGCCAGCAGCTTGATAGAGTACGAGCAGTACTTC
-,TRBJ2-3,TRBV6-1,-,CASSERHDPTDTQYF,TGTGCCAGCAGTGAGAGGCACGATCCGACAGATACGCAGTATTTT
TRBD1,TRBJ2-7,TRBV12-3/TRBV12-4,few,CASTPGTGVYEQYF,TGTGCCAGCACCCCCGGGACAGGGGTTTACGAGCAGTACTTC
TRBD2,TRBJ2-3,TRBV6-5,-,CASSGTSGRDTQYF,TGTGCCAGCAGTGGGACTAGCGGTCGGGATACGCAGTATTTT
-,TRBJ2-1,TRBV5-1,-,CASSIESSYNEQFF,TGCGCCAGCAGCATTGAGAGCTCCTACAATGAGCAGTTCTTC
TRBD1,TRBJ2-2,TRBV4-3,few,CASSQDAQGDGELFF,TGCGCCAGCAGCCAAGATGCACAGGGGGACGGGGAGCTGTTTTTT
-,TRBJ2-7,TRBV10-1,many,CASSATDQLYEQYF,TGCGCCAGCAGTGCAACAGACCAATTATACGAGCAGTACTTC
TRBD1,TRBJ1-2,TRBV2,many,CASSGTAGYTF,TGTGCCAGCAGCGGGACAGCCGGCTACACCTTC
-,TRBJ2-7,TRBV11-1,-,CASSRRSEQYF,TGTGCCAGCAGCCGTAGGAGCGAGCAGTACTTC
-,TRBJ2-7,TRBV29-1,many,CSVVETEQYF,TGCAGCGTTGTTGAGACCGAGCAGTACTTC
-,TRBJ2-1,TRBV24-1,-,CATSDFVGNEQFF,TGTGCCACCAGTGATTTTGTCGGGAATGAGCAGTTCTTC
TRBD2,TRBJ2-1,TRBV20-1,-,CSAPPRESGGYEQFF,TGCAGTGCGCCACCTCGGGAGTCGGGAGGCTATGAGCAGTTCTTC
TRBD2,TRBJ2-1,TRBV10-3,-,CAISGTGGGWNEQFF,TGTGCCATCAGCGGCACTGGCGGGGGATGGAATGAGCAGTTCTTC
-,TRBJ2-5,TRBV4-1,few,CASSQSLTNEQYF,TGCGCCAGCAGCCAAAGTCTTACGAATGAGCAGTACTTC
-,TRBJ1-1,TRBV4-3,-,CASSPNPGERTEAFF,TGCGCCAGCAGCCCGAACCCCGGGGAGCGAACTGAAGCTTTCTTT
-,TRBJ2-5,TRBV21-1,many,CASSKNGFTETQYF,TGTGCCAGCAGCAAAAATGGTTTCACAGAGACCCAGTACTTC
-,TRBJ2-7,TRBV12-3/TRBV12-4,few,CASSAGQRLTYEQYF,TGTGCCAGCAGTGCGGGACAGAGATTAACCTACGAGCAGTACTTC
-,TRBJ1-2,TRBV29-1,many,CSVTGGTNYGYTF,TGCAGCGTTACGGGCGGAACTAACTATGGCTACACCTTC
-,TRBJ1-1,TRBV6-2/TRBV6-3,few,CASSYYAVRDTEAFF,TGTGCCAGCAGTTACTACGCGGTTCGGGACACTGAAGCTTTCTTT
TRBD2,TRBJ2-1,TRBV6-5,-,CASSYTVAPWGLAPPNEQFF,TGTGCCAGCAGTTACACTGTGGCTCCATGGGGACTAGCTCCACCCAATGAGCAGTTCTTC
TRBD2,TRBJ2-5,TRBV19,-,CASSMGTSGGQTQYF,TGTGCCAGTAGTATGGGGACTAGCGGGGGACAGACCCAGTACTTC
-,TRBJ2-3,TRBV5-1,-,CASSLMAASTDTQYF,TGCGCCAGCAGCTTGATGGCGGCTAGCACAGATACGCAGTATTTT
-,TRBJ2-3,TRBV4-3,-,CASSQEIKGRDTQYF,TGCGCCAGCAGCCAAGAGATCAAGGGAAGAGATACGCAGTATTTT
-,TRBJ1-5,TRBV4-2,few,CASSQGIGHTQPQHF,TGTGCCAGCAGCCAAGGAATAGGGCATACTCAGCCCCAGCATTTT